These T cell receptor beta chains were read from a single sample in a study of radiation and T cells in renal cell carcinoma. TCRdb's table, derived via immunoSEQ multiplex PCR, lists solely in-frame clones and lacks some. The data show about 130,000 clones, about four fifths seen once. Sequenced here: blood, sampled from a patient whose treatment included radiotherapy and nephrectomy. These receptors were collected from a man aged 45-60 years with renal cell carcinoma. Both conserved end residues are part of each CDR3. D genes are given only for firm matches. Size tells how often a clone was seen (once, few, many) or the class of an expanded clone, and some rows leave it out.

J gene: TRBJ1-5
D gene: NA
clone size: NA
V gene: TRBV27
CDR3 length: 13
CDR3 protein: CASRATGNQPQHF
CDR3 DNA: TGTGCCAGCAGGGCGACAGGCAATCAGCCCCAGCATTTT

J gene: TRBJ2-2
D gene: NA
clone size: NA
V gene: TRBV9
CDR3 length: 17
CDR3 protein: CASSPRSTGTSTGELFF
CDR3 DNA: TGTGCCAGCAGCCCGAGATCCACAGGTACGAGCACCGGGGAGCTGTTTTTT

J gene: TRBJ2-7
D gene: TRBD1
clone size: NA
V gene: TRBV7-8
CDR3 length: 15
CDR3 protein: CASSLGTGSSYEQYF
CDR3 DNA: TGTGCCAGCAGCTTAGGGACAGGCAGCTCCTACGAGCAGTACTTC

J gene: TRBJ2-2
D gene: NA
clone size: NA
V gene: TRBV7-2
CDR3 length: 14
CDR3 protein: CASSRPKNTGELFF
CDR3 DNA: TGTGCCAGCAGCCGACCGAAGAACACCGGGGAGCTGTTTTTT

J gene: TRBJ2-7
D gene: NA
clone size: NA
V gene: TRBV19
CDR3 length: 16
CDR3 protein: CASSSAGQTRHYEQYF
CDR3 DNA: TGTGCCAGTAGTAGTGCGGGACAGACTAGACACTACGAGCAGTACTTC

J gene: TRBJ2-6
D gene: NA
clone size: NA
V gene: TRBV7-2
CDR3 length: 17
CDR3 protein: CASSSPGHGSGANVLTF
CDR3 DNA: TGTGCCAGCAGTTCACCGGGACACGGATCTGGGGCCAACGTCCTGACTTTC

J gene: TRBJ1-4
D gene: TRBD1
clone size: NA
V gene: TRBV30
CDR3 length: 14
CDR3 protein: CAWGGTAGREKLFF
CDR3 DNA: TGTGCCTGGGGGGGGACAGCCGGGAGGGAAAAACTGTTTTTT

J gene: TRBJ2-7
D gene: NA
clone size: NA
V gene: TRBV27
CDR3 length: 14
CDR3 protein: CASTRAGDPYEQYF
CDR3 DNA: TGTGCCAGCACCCGGGCAGGAGATCCCTACGAGCAGTACTTC

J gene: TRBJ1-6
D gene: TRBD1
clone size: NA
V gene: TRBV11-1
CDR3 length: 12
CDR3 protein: CASRASGTALHF
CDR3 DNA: TGTGCCAGCAGGGCCTCCGGGACAGCCCTCCACTTT

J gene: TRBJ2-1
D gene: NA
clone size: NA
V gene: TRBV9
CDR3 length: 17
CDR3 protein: CASSAGLGGGSYNEQFF
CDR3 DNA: TGTGCCAGCAGCGCGGGACTGGGGGGAGGCTCCTACAATGAGCAGTTCTTC

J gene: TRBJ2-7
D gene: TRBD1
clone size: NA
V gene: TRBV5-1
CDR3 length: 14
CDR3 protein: CASSRGQGAHEQYF
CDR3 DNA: TGCGCCAGCAGCCGAGGGCAGGGGGCCCACGAGCAGTACTTC

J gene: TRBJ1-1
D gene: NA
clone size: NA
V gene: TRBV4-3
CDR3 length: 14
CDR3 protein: CASSQDFGNTEAFF
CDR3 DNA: TGCGCCAGCAGCCAAGATTTCGGGAACACTGAAGCTTTCTTT

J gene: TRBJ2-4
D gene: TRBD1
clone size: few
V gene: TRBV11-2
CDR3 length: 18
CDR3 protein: CASSSGTALTLAKNIQYF
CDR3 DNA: TGTGCCAGCAGCTCCGGGACAGCCCTAACCCTAGCCAAAAACATTCAGTACTTC

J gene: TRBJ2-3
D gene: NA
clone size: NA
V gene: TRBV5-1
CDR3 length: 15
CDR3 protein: CASSLVPGPTDTQYF
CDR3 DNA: TGCGCCAGCAGCTTGGTTCCGGGGCCGACAGATACGCAGTATTTT

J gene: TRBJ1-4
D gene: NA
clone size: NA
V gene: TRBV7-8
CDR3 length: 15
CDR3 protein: CASSLWARRAEKLFF
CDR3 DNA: TGTGCCAGCAGCTTATGGGCCCGGCGGGCTGAAAAACTGTTTTTT

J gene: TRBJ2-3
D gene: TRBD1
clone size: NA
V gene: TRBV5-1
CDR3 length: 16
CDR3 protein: CASSSPGQGVTDTQYF
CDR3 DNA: TGCGCCAGCAGCTCGCCGGGACAGGGTGTCACAGATACGCAGTATTTT

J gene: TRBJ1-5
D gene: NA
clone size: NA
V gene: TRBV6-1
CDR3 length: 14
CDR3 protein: CASSDVSSNQPQHF
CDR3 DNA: TGTGCCAGCAGTGATGTCTCCTCTAATCAGCCCCAGCATTTT

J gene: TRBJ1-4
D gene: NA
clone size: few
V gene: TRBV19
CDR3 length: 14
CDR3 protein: CASSIDRSHEKLFF
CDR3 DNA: TGTGCCAGTAGTATAGACAGAAGTCATGAAAAACTGTTTTTT

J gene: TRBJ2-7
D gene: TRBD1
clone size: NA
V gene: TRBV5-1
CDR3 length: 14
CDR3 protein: CASSRGQGRDEQYF
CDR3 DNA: TGCGCCAGCAGCCGGGGACAGGGTCGGGACGAGCAGTACTTC

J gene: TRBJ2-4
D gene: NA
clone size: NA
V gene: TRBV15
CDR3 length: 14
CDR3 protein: CATGTHGAKNIQYF
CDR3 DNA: TGTGCCACCGGGACTCACGGGGCCAAAAACATTCAGTACTTC

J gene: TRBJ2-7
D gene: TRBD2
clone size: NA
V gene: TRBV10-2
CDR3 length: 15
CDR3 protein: CASSEIAGSSYEQYF
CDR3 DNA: TGCGCCAGCAGTGAGATAGCGGGCTCTTCCTACGAGCAGTACTTC

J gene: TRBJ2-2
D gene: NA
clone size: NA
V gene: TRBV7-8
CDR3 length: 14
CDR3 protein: CASSLAQVTGELFF
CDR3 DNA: TGTGCCAGCAGCTTAGCGCAAGTAACCGGGGAGCTGTTTTTT

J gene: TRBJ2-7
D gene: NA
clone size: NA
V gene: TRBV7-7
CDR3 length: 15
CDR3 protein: CASSLRFGRSYEQYF
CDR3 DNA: TGTGCTAGCAGCTTAAGATTTGGAAGATCCTACGAGCAGTACTTC

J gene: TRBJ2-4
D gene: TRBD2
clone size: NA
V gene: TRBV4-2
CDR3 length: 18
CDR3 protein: CASSLRTSGSTAKNIQYF
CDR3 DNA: TGTGCCAGCAGCCTCCGGACTAGCGGGAGTACGGCCAAAAACATTCAGTACTTC

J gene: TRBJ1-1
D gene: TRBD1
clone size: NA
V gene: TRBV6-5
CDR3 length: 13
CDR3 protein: CASRGTGRTEAFF
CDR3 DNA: TGTGCCAGCAGGGGGACAGGAAGAACTGAAGCTTTCTTT

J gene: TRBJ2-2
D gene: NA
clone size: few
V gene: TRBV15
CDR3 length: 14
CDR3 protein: CATSRGRGFEGEFF
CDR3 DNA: TGTGCCACCAGCAGAGGCAGAGGTTTCGAAGGGGAGTTTTTT

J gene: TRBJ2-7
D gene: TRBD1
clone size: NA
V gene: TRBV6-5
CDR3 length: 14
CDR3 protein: CASRSGTGTYEQYF
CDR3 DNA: TGTGCCAGCAGATCCGGGACAGGGACCTACGAGCAGTACTTC

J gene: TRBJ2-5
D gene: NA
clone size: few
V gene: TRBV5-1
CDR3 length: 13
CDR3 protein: CASKGGGQETQYF
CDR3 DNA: TGCGCCAGCAAGGGCGGCGGCCAAGAGACCCAGTACTTC

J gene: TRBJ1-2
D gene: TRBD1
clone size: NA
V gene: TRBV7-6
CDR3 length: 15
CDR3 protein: CASSLGQGGYYGYTF
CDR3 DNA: TGTGCCAGCAGCTTAGGTCAGGGGGGTTACTATGGCTACACCTTC